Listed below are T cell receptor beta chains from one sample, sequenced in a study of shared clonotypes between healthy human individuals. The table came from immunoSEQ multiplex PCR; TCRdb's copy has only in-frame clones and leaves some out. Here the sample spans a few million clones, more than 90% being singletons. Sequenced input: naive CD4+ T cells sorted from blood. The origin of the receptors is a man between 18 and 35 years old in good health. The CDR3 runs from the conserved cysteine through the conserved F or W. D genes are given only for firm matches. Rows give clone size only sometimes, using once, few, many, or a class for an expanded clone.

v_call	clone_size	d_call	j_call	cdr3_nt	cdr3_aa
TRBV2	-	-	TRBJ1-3	TGTGCCAGCAGTGCCGGGGCGGAAGGAAACACCATATATTTT	CASSAGAEGNTIYF
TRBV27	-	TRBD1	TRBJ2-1	TGTGCCAGCAGTTTCCGGGACAGGGTGAATGAGCAGTTCTTC	CASSFRDRVNEQFF
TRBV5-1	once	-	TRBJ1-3	TGCGCCAGCAGTTCAGGGCCCCGCTCTGGAAACACCATATATTTT	CASSSGPRSGNTIYF
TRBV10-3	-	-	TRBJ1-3	TGTGCCATCAGTGAGTTGGGCAGCTCTGGAAACACCATATATTTT	CAISELGSSGNTIYF
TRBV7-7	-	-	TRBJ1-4	TGTGCTAGCAGCTTATCGGGGGGGCAGAAACTGTTTTTT	CASSLSGGQKLFF
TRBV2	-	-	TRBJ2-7	TGTGCCAGCAGTCCCGACAGCTTCGGGGCCTACGAGCAGTACTTC	CASSPDSFGAYEQYF
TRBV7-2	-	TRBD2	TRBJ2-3	TGTGCCAGCAGCTTGAGACTAGCTCGTCGAACCACAGATACGCAGTATTTT	CASSLRLARRTTDTQYF
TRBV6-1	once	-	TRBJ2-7	TGTGCCAGCACCACGGGGGTGTCCTACGAGCAGTACTTC	CASTTGVSYEQYF
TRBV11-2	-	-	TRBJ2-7	TGTGCCAGCAGCCTAGGACACTCCTACGAGCAGTACTTC	CASSLGHSYEQYF
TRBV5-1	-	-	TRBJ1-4	TGCGCCAGCAGCTTGGTGCCAGATACTAATGAAAAACTGTTTTTT	CASSLVPDTNEKLFF
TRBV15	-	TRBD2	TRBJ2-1	TGTGCCACCAGCAGAGAAGAACCGGGACTAGCGACCAGCTCCTACAATGAGCAGTTCTTC	CATSREEPGLATSSYNEQFF
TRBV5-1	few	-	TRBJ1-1	TGCGCCAGCAGCTTCGGGGACATGAACACTGAAGCTTTCTTT	CASSFGDMNTEAFF
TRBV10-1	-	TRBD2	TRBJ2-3	TGCGCCAGCAGTGAGTCGCAAGGCGGTATGCGGGAGAGCACAGATACGCAGTATTTT	CASSESQGGMRESTDTQYF
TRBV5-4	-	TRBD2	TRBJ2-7	TGTGCCAGCAGCTTACCGGGACTAGCGGGAACGACGGGCGAGCAGTACTTC	CASSLPGLAGTTGEQYF
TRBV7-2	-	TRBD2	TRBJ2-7	TGTGCCAGCAGCTTAGGATTAGCGGGAGTCTACGAGCAGTACTTC	CASSLGLAGVYEQYF
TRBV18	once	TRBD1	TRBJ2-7	TGTGCCAGCTCACCACGGGACAGGACCTACGAGCAGTACTTC	CASSPRDRTYEQYF
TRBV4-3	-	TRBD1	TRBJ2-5	TGCGCCAGCAGCCAAGAAGCGACAGGGAAGGAGACCCAGTACTTC	CASSQEATGKETQYF
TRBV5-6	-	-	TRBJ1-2	TGTGCCAGCAGCAGGACAAGTCGCTACACCTTC	CASSRTSRYTF
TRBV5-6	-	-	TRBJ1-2	TGTGCCAGCAGCTTGGACTATGGCTACACCTTC	CASSLDYGYTF
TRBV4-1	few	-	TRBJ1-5	TGCGCCAGCAGCCAAGAGGATCCCAGGCAGCCCCAGCATTTT	CASSQEDPRQPQHF